This is a list of T cell receptor beta chains from one sample in a study of blood T cell repertoires in COVID-19. Assay used: immunoSEQ multiplex PCR; TCRdb lists only in-frame clones, some missing. Altogether about 230,000 clones are present, 65% to 90% being singletons, with the ten largest covering roughly 1.4%. Sequencing used peripheral blood. The receptors derive from a woman in her 40s who had recovered from COVID-19. Both conserved end residues are part of each CDR3. A D gene is named only where the DNA matches it firmly. Rows give clone size only sometimes, using once, few, many, or a class for an expanded clone.

TRBJ1-6,-,-,TRBV7-2,CASSPGRTSSYNSPLHF,TGTGCCAGCAGCCCGGGACGGACTAGCTCCTATAATTCACCCCTCCACTTT
TRBJ1-6,many,-,TRBV5-5,CASSLLRGPSNSPLHF,TGTGCCAGCAGCTTGTTAAGGGGCCCTTCTAATTCACCCCTCCACTTT
TRBJ1-1,-,-,TRBV7-9,CASSTRNTEAFF,TGTGCCAGCAGCACAAGGAACACTGAAGCTTTCTTT
TRBJ2-7,once,TRBD2,TRBV5-1,CASSPGTNNEQYF,TGCGCCAGCAGCCCCGGGACTAACAACGAGCAGTACTTC
TRBJ2-1,-,-,TRBV12-3/TRBV12-4,CASSPGQYNEQFF,TGTGCCAGCAGTCCGGGACAATACAATGAGCAGTTCTTC
TRBJ1-2,-,-,TRBV3-1/TRBV3-2,CASSRRQLEYGYTF,TGTGCCAGCAGCCGGAGACAGCTAGAGTACGGCTACACCTTC
TRBJ2-5,-,-,TRBV2,CASSEYLGVLGETQYF,TGTGCCAGCAGTGAATACCTCGGGGTCCTGGGGGAGACCCAGTACTTC
TRBJ2-7,-,TRBD1,TRBV19,CASSIDVGPQGDNEQYF,TGTGCCAGTAGTATAGACGTCGGACCACAGGGGGACAACGAGCAGTACTTC
TRBJ1-5,-,TRBD1,TRBV12-3/TRBV12-4,CASSDRGNQPQHF,TGTGCCAGCAGCGACAGGGGCAATCAGCCCCAGCATTTT
TRBJ2-7,-,-,TRBV2,CASSDFGSYEQYF,TGTGCCAGCAGTGATTTTGGCAGTTACGAGCAGTACTTC